This entry lists 32 T cell receptor beta chains sequenced from one sample in a study of T-cell reconstitution after alpha-beta-depleted transplantation in children. The TCRbeta library incorporated unique molecular identifiers. TCRdb re-called the PCR reads through MiXCR, storing one row per CDR3 protein. The repertoire holds 450,000 to 550,000 distinct CDR3 sequences, with over 10% as singletons. Specimen: PBMCs, mostly from graft donor cells, collected 180 days after TCRalphabeta/CD19-depleted stem cell transplant. All receptors derive from a female patient under 10 years old who had a stem cell transplant for aplastic anemia, so the T cells may come from the graft donor.

Only a few counts were recorded for this clonotype. V is TRBV10-3 and J is TRBJ1-1, with 9 bases fitting TRBD1. This CDR3 has 14 residues. The germline CDR1 and CDR2 sequences are ENHRY and SYGVKD. The V segment lost 8 bases and the J segment 4 bases; nucleotides outside the gene matches: 8. CDR3 residues: CAIERDRAGTEAFF. The CDR3 DNA follows: TGTGCCATCGAGAGGGACAGGGCCGGCACTGAAGCTTTCTTT.

This clonotype was seen at least ten times. V is TRBV20-1 and J is TRBJ1-6; 7 bases are shared with TRBD1. CDR3 length: 13 residues. From germline, CDR1 is DFQATT and CDR2 SNEGSKA (reference sequence). The V gene end was trimmed by 4 bases and the J gene end by 7 bases; junction bases not matched to a gene: 4. The CDR3 DNA reads TGCAGTGCTAAACAGGGGCAAAATTCACCCCTCCACTTT. Protein sequence: CSAKQGQNSPLHF.

V gene TRBV28 combines with J gene TRBJ2-1, with D unresolved. V gave up 3 bases and J gave up 6 bases, with 9 bases separating them. The CDR3 runs 13 residues. Per germline, CDR1 MDHEN and CDR2 SYDVKM. In nucleotides, the CDR3 is TGTGCCAGCAGTTTTGTGGGTAGCAATGAGCAGTTCTTC. Translating it yields CASSFVGSNEQFF.

The chain combines TRBV28 with TRBJ1-5, with 10 positions matching TRBD1. Trimming at V came to 5 bases and at J to 7 bases, leaving 8 bases not matched to a gene. This CDR3 is 15 amino acids long. Per the germline V gene, CDR1 is MDHEN and CDR2 is SYDVKM. Here the CDR3 DNA reads TGTGCCAGCAGTCCATCGGACAGGGGGTCCCAGCCCCAGCATTTT. Its protein is CASSPSDRGSQPQHF.

The chain carries TRBV6-1 and TRBJ1-5; 8 bases line up with TRBD1. This CDR3 contains 16 residues. The J segment lost 0 bases and the V segment lost 5 bases, leaving 6 bases of the junction unmatched. Germline values: CDR1 MNHNS, CDR2 SASEGT. The CDR3 sequence: CASSQRTGNSNQPQHF. DNA for the CDR3: TGTGCCAGCAGTCAAAGGACAGGGAATAGCAATCAGCCCCAGCATTTT.

This clonotype has more than one count but fewer than ten. The V gene is TRBV12-3 or TRBV12-4, the J gene TRBJ1-2; D is uncertain. There are 13 residues in the CDR3. Trimming removed 6 bases at V and 4 bases at J, with 12 bases between. The CDR3 DNA sequence: TGTGCCAGCAGAATAGGGCAGAGCTATGGCTACACCTTC. It encodes CASRIGQSYGYTF.

A few counts support this clonotype. The J gene is TRBJ2-6, the V gene TRBV19, with D perhaps matching TRBD1 or TRBD2 (6 bases each). V lost 3 bases to trimming and J lost 0 bases, with 15 bases between them. Germline CDR1 LNHDA, CDR2 SQIVND (reference sequence). The CDR3 sequence is 18 residues long. The chain's CDR3 is CASSMTGALVSGANVLTF. Here the CDR3 DNA reads TGTGCCAGTAGTATGACGGGGGCGTTGGTCTCTGGGGCCAACGTCCTGACTTTC. The whole variable domain, remainder taken from reference TRBV19 and TRBJ2-6, is DGGITQSPKYLFRKEGQNVTLSCEQNLNHDAMYWYRQDPGQGLRLIYYSQIVNDFQKGDIAEGYSVSREKKESFPLTVTSAQKNPTAFYLCASSMTGALVSGANVLTFGAGSRLTVL.

The V gene is TRBV4-3, the J gene TRBJ1-2; D may be TRBD1 (5 bases). The CDR3 totals 17 residues. The germline gives CDR1 LGHNA, CDR2 YSLEER. Trimming removed 1 base from V and 0 bases from J, with 15 bases in between. CDR3 sequence reads: CASSQVGLAAANYGYTF. DNA of the CDR3: TGCGCCAGCAGCCAAGTGGGGCTGGCCGCTGCTAACTATGGCTACACCTTC.

Only a few counts were recorded for this clonotype. The chain links TRBV7-9 to TRBJ2-1; D possibly uses TRBD1 or TRBD2 (5 bases each). The CDR3 runs to 15 residues. Germline CDR1 SEHNR, CDR2 FQNEAQ (reference sequence). Trimming removed 3 bases at V and 6 bases at J, with 15 bases between. CDR3 sequence reads: CASSLRDPEANEQFF. The CDR3 DNA reads TGTGCCAGCAGCTTGAGGGACCCTGAGGCCAATGAGCAGTTCTTC.

This clonotype has a count of ten or more. The chain combines TRBV7-2 with TRBJ1-5, with D uncertain. The CDR3 is made up of 15 amino acids. CDR1 and CDR2 (germline): SGHTA, FQGNSA. The V end was cut by 5 bases, the J end by 0 bases, with 11 bases between. The CDR3 loop is CASSPRAVSNQPQHF. The DNA of the CDR3 is TGTGCCAGCAGCCCACGGGCGGTTAGCAATCAGCCCCAGCATTTT.

The table lists this clonotype with many counts. This chain connects TRBV7-2 to TRBJ2-3; D perhaps matches TRBD1 (6 bases). Between the trimmed V and J ends, which lost 0 bases and 2 bases, there was a span of 12 bases. The CDR3 length is 16 residues. The V gene's germline CDR1 is SGHTA and CDR2 FQGNSA. The CDR3 DNA follows: TGTGCCAGCAGCTTAGCGCTCTACAGGGTCACAGATACGCAGTATTTT. As protein: CASSLALYRVTDTQYF.

This clonotype has just a few counts. The chain uses TRBV7-9 and TRBJ1-6; no definite D call. The germline gives CDR1 SEHNR, CDR2 FQNEAQ (reference sequence). This CDR3 spans 15 amino acids. Trimming removed 1 base at V and 6 bases at J, with 10 bases between. The CDR3 coding sequence is TGTGCCAGCAGCTTAGGGCAGGCGCGTAATTCACCCCTCCACTTT. This encodes CASSLGQARNSPLHF.

CDR3 nucleotide sequence: TGTGCCAGCAGTCCCGCGGCGAGCTCCTACGAGCAGTACGTC. Translated, it gives CASSPAASSYEQYV. The chain links TRBV12-3 or TRBV12-4 to TRBJ2-7; D gene ambiguous. The CDR3 has 14 amino acids. Trimming pared 5 bases from V and 0 bases from J, leaving 11 bases between.

This clonotype was recorded a few times. The V gene is TRBV20-1, the J gene TRBJ2-5, with 11 bases aligning to TRBD2. After removal of 6 bases from V and 4 bases from J, the junction contained 19 bases not matched to a gene. CDR1 DFQATT and CDR2 SNEGSKA come from the germline V gene (reference sequence). CDR3 length: 18 residues. CDR3 protein: CSASKSGTSGKGGETQYF. CDR3 DNA: TGCAGTGCCAGTAAATCCGGGACTAGCGGAAAAGGGGGAGAGACCCAGTACTTC.

This clonotype was counted many times. The CDR3 sequence: CASSLQLAGADTQYF. DNA for the CDR3: TGCGCCAGCAGCTTACAACTAGCGGGAGCAGATACGCAGTATTTT. The chain recombines TRBV5-1 with TRBJ2-3, with 11 bases lining up with TRBD2. With 2 bases clipped from V and 4 bases from J, the junction kept 3 bases outside the gene matches. The CDR3 contains 15 residues. Germline values: CDR1 SGHRS, CDR2 YFSETQ.

This clonotype was observed a handful of times. This sequence joins TRBV7-3 and TRBJ2-7; TRBD1 aligns across 10 bases. Germline values: CDR1 SGHTA, CDR2 FQGTGA. V trimming: 5 bases; J trimming: 3 bases; junction bases outside the gene matches: 10. The CDR3 contains 16 residues. DNA of the CDR3: TGTGCCAGCAGCGCCTATGGTGGGACAGGGGACTACGAGCAGTACTTC. This translates into CASSAYGGTGDYEQYF.

This chain joins TRBV28 and TRBJ2-3; 8 positions match TRBD1. The CDR3 is 15 amino acids. Germline CDR1 and CDR2: MDHEN and SYDVKM. The V segment lost 7 bases and the J segment 4 bases; nucleotides outside the gene matches: 10. The CDR3 region has the DNA TGTGCCAGCACCTTCGGGACAGGTCAAGCAGATACGCAGTATTTT. This gives the protein CASTFGTGQADTQYF.

This clonotype was seen a handful of times. The J gene is TRBJ2-1, the V gene TRBV9; 8 nucleotides agree with TRBD2. Germline CDR1 SGDLS, CDR2 YYNGEE. The CDR3 has 15 amino acids. The V segment lost 4 bases and the J segment 2 bases; nucleotides outside the gene matches: 5. The CDR3, as DNA: TGTGCCAGCAGCCCAGCGGGAGACCCCTACAATGAGCAGTTCTTC. Protein sequence: CASSPAGDPYNEQFF.

This clonotype was recorded a few times. V usage is TRBV9 and J usage is TRBJ1-5, with 7 bases that match TRBD1. Germline assignment: CDR1 SGDLS and CDR2 YYNGEE. V shed 0 bases and J 3 bases; nucleotides not matched to a gene: 3. The CDR3 length is 15 residues. For the CDR3, the DNA is TGTGCCAGCAGCGTAGCAGGGACAGCCAATCAGCCCCAGCATTTT. Its protein is CASSVAGTANQPQHF.

This clonotype showed up just a few times. The V gene is TRBV7-2, the J gene TRBJ2-7; tentatively, D is TRBD1 (6 bases). The germline V and J ends were trimmed by 3 bases and 1 base, with 16 bases remaining between them. Looked up from germline, CDR1 is SGHTA and CDR2 is FQGNSA. CDR3 length equals 16 residues. Here the CDR3 DNA reads TGTGCCAGCAGCTTTGTTCGGACAGCGAAGTCCTACGAGCAGTACTTC. Translating it yields CASSFVRTAKSYEQYF.

The rearrangement uses TRBV6-1 and TRBJ1-2, with 7 bases that match TRBD1. Germline V gene sequence: CDR1 MNHNS, CDR2 SASEGT. The CDR3 is 15 residues long. Trimming took 8 bases from V and 0 from J; bases not matched to a gene: 9. CDR3 amino acids: CASCKMGQPNYGYTF. CDR3 nucleotide sequence: TGTGCCAGCTGTAAGATGGGACAGCCTAACTATGGCTACACCTTC.

In this sample, this clonotype turned up a few times. V and J are TRBV6-5 and TRBJ2-5; 7 nucleotides agree with TRBD1. In germline, CDR1 is MNHEY, CDR2 SVGAGI. V shed 2 bases, J shed 7 bases, and the junction held 7 bases outside the gene matches. This CDR3 has 14 amino acids. CDR3 DNA sequence: TGTGCCAGCAGTTACCCGCTTCCAGGGGGGACCCAGTACTTC. Translated: CASSYPLPGGTQYF.

The sample holds a few counts of this clonotype. The V gene is TRBV29-1, the J gene TRBJ2-7, with 9 bases identical to TRBD1. V lost 8 bases and J lost 6; bases outside the gene matches: 17. Per germline, CDR1 SQVTM and CDR2 ANQGSEA. The CDR3 runs to 15 residues. CDR3 coding DNA: TGCAGCATCGTGAAGATCGGGACAGGGCCGAGCGAGCAGTACTTC. It specifies CSIVKIGTGPSEQYF.

J is TRBJ2-5 and V is TRBV3-1, with D possibly TRBD2 on 5 matching bases. CDR1 and CDR2 (germline): LGHDT, YNNKEL (reference sequence). Trimming removed 1 base from V and 5 bases from J, with 17 bases in between. The CDR3 runs to 16 residues. As DNA, the CDR3 is TGTGCCAGCAGCCAAGGCTGGACTCCAGGCCGGGAGACCCAGTACTTC. This sequence encodes CASSQGWTPGRETQYF.

V is TRBV20-1 and J is TRBJ1-4; the match to TRBD1 covers 9 bases. CDR1 is DFQATT and CDR2 is SNEGSKA in the germline V gene (reference sequence). V dropped 2 bases and J dropped 6; count of bases not matched to a gene: 7. This CDR3 comprises 15 residues. In DNA, the CDR3 is TGCAGTGCTAGATCCCCGGGACAGGGAGATGAAAAACTGTTTTTT. Translating gives CSARSPGQGDEKLFF.

The chain uses TRBV15 and TRBJ2-1; a possible D gene is TRBD2 (7 bases). Between the trimmed V and J ends, which lost 10 bases and 3 bases, there was a span of 19 bases. The length of the CDR3 is 15 residues. Germline CDR1 is LNHNV and CDR2 is YYDKDF (reference sequence). CDR3 protein: CANWGGPDFYNEQFF. As DNA, the CDR3 is TGTGCCAACTGGGGGGGGCCTGACTTCTACAATGAGCAGTTCTTC. Together with reference TRBV15 and TRBJ2-1, the CDR3 gives the full variable domain: DAMVIQNPRYQVTQFGKPVTLSCSQTLNHNVMYWYQQKSSQAPKLLFHYYDKDFNNEADTPDNFQSRRPNTSFCFLDIRSPGLGDTAMYLCANWGGPDFYNEQFFGPGTRLTVL.

CDR3: CAISGTGEEDQHF. The CDR3, as DNA: TGTGCCATCAGTGGGACAGGGGAAGAGGACCAGCATTTT. V usage is TRBV10-3 and J usage is TRBJ1-5, with 9 bases matching TRBD1. This CDR3 comprises 13 residues. V dropped 4 bases and J dropped 12; count of bases not matched to a gene: 7. Germline V gene data show CDR1 as ENHRY and CDR2 as SYGVKD.

The chain links TRBV10-3 to TRBJ2-1; 11 bases align to TRBD2. J lost 4 bases, V lost 6 bases, and 5 bases had no gene match. Germline CDR1 reads ENHRY; CDR2 reads SYGVKD. The CDR3 contains 15 residues. The CDR3 loop reads CAIRTGTSGYNEQFF. CDR3 DNA: TGTGCCATCAGGACCGGGACTAGCGGTTACAATGAGCAGTTCTTC.

A few counts support this clonotype. V and J are TRBV20-1 and TRBJ2-2, with unresolved D. The germline V gene encodes CDR1 DFQATT and CDR2 SNEGSKA (reference sequence). This CDR3 is built from 15 residues. V was trimmed by 0 bases and J by 0 bases, leaving 8 bases between them. CDR3 bases: TGCAGTGCTAGAGAGTACTTTCCGAACACCGGGGAGCTGTTTTTT. Protein sequence: CSAREYFPNTGELFF.

A few counts support this clonotype. The CDR3 region is CSVPSSRVYNEQFF. CDR3 DNA sequence: TGCAGCGTCCCTTCTAGTAGGGTTTACAATGAGCAGTTCTTC. The gene calls are TRBV29-1 and TRBJ2-1; D gene ambiguous. The CDR3 has 14 residues. With 6 bases removed from V and 4 bases from J, the gap between germline ends came to 16 bases. Germline assignment: CDR1 SQVTM and CDR2 ANQGSEA.

The chain couples TRBV6-1 to TRBJ2-1; 10 bases are shared with TRBD2. CDR3 length: 15 amino acids. V lost 5 bases, J lost 10 bases, and 11 bases stayed unmatched. Per the germline V gene, CDR1 is MNHNS and CDR2 is SASEGT. DNA for the CDR3: TGTGCCAGCAGTAGGGGAGCGGGAGGGCGAGAAGAGCAGTTCTTC. This encodes CASSRGAGGREEQFF.

The CDR3 protein is CASSPSSRLITDEQYF. CDR3 DNA sequence: TGTGCCAGCTCACCAAGCTCCCGACTGATTACGGATGAGCAGTACTTC. V and J are TRBV18 and TRBJ2-7; D not certain. The CDR3 totals 16 residues. Germline-derived CDR1 and CDR2 are KGHSH and LQKENI. The V and J ends lost 2 bases and 7 bases respectively, with 21 bases between them. Combining the CDR3 with reference TRBV18 and TRBJ2-7 gives the whole variable domain NAGVMQNPRHLVRRRGQEARLRCSPMKGHSHVYWYRQLPEEGLKFMVYLQKENIIDESGMPKERFSAEFPKEGPSILRIQQVVRGDSAAYFCASSPSSRLITDEQYFGPGTRLTVT.